This entry lists 27 T cell receptor beta chains sequenced from one sample in a study of shared clonotypes between healthy human individuals. The table came from immunoSEQ multiplex PCR; TCRdb's copy has only in-frame clones and leaves some out. The sample lists about 2 million clones; 90% to 95% were seen once. Sequenced input: naive CD4+ T cells sorted from blood. Subset in this sample: CD45RA+ positively selected. These receptors originate from a man aged 18-30 years in good health.

Points on this clone: Other nucleotide sequences from this sample produce the same CDR3. CDR3 sequence reads: CASSLTSYEQYF. CDR3 in DNA: TGTGCCAGCAGTTTGACATCCTACGAGCAGTACTTC. The rearrangement joins TRBV28 to TRBJ2-7; no clear D gene. Germline loops: CDR1 MDHEN, CDR2 SYDVKM. This CDR3 contains 12 residues. The ends were cut back, 3 bases at V and 1 base at J, with 4 bases in the middle.

As to this clone: The same CDR3 also results from other DNA sequences found in this sample. The chain carries TRBV6-1 and TRBJ1-5; D ambiguous. Between the trimmed V and J ends, which lost 1 base and 4 bases, there was a span of 5 bases. CDR1 is MNHNS, CDR2 SASEGT, per germline. The CDR3 extends over 13 amino acids. The CDR3 region has the DNA TGTGCCAGCAGTGAAGGGCGGAATCAGCCCCAGCATTTT. This codes for CASSEGRNQPQHF.

The chain combines TRBV29-1 with TRBJ1-3; D gene uncertain. CDR1 is SQVTM, CDR2 ANQGSEA, per germline. CDR3 size: 14 residues. V gave up 0 bases and J gave up 7 bases, with 13 bases separating them. The CDR3 sequence: CSVEELAGPNTIYF. The CDR3 nucleotides are TGCAGCGTTGAAGAGCTTGCTGGACCTAACACCATATATTTT.

The chain has TRBV30 and TRBJ2-3; D ambiguous. V gave up 2 bases and J gave up 1 base, with 4 bases separating them. Looked up from germline, CDR1 is GTSNPN and CDR2 is SVGIG (reference sequence). This CDR3 contains 12 residues. This CDR3 reads CAWSLGTDTQYF. CDR3 nucleotides: TGTGCCTGGAGTCTCGGCACAGATACGCAGTATTTT.

This rearrangement joins TRBV11-2 to TRBJ2-5; possibly TRBD1 for D (5 bases). Trimming stripped 9 bases from V and 7 bases from J, with 18 bases between. The CDR3 length is 13 residues. Per germline, CDR1 SGHAT and CDR2 FQNNGV. CDR3 in amino acids: CASRGSELRTQYF. The CDR3 region has the DNA TGTGCCAGTAGGGGTAGTGAGCTACGGACCCAGTACTTC.

This sequence joins TRBV29-1 and TRBJ2-1; no definite D call. The CDR3 is 15 residues long. Germline values: CDR1 SQVTM, CDR2 ANQGSEA. V was clipped by 4 bases and J by 2 bases, with 15 bases between them. The CDR3 spells CSVGTPSGPYNEQFF. CDR3 nucleotides: TGCAGCGTTGGTACGCCAAGTGGCCCCTACAATGAGCAGTTCTTC.

This clone was observed a single time. The rearrangement joins TRBV6-1 to TRBJ1-3; no clear D gene. Germline V gives CDR1 MNHNS, CDR2 SASEGT. The V end was cut by 5 bases, the J end by 4 bases, with 6 bases between. The CDR3 runs 12 residues. This CDR3 reads CASSLYGNTIYF. The DNA of the CDR3 is TGTGCCAGCAGTTTATACGGAAACACCATATATTTT.

V usage is TRBV2 and J usage is TRBJ1-3; maybe TRBD1 (6 bases). CDR1 and CDR2 (germline): SNHLY, FYNNEI. V was cut by 8 bases and J by 4 bases, with 21 bases left in between. The CDR3 has 16 residues. CDR3 nucleotide sequence: TGTGCCAGCCGAACTGGGGATCGGGGGCCCGGAAACACCATATATTTT. Protein: CASRTGDRGPGNTIYF.

This chain connects TRBV4-3 to TRBJ1-5; a weak D match, TRBD1 (5 bases). The V end was cut by 0 bases, the J end by 0 bases, with 9 bases between. The length of the CDR3 is 16 residues. Germline V CDR1 and CDR2: LGHNA, YSLEER. The CDR3 loop is CASSQDPTGSNQPQHF. CDR3 bases: TGCGCCAGCAGCCAAGATCCTACAGGTAGCAATCAGCCCCAGCATTTT.

The V call is TRBV19, the J call TRBJ1-2, with D possibly being TRBD1 (5 bases). V dropped 3 bases and J dropped 3 bases, with 11 bases sitting between them. Germline values: CDR1 LNHDA, CDR2 SQIVND (reference sequence). The CDR3 has 14 residues. CDR3 amino acids: CASSIGTADYGYTF. CDR3 bases: TGTGCCAGTAGTATCGGGACGGCGGACTATGGCTACACCTTC. Combining the CDR3 with reference TRBV19 and TRBJ1-2 gives the whole variable domain DGGITQSPKYLFRKEGQNVTLSCEQNLNHDAMYWYRQDPGQGLRLIYYSQIVNDFQKGDIAEGYSVSREKKESFPLTVTSAQKNPTAFYLCASSIGTADYGYTFGSGTRLTVV.

V and J are TRBV5-4 and TRBJ2-5, with 8 positions matching TRBD1. The germline gives CDR1 SGHNT, CDR2 YYREEE (reference sequence). V was pared by 3 bases and J by 4 bases, with 8 bases of the junction left unmatched. The CDR3 is made up of 15 amino acids. The CDR3 DNA reads TGTGCCAGCAGCTCGAAACTTACAGGGGGAGAGACCCAGTACTTC. Translation: CASSSKLTGGETQYF.

This clone was seen once. The V gene is TRBV28, the J gene TRBJ2-5, with 9 bases aligning to TRBD1. Per the germline V gene, CDR1 is MDHEN and CDR2 is SYDVKM. With V trimmed by 3 bases and J by 2 bases, 7 bases remained unmatched. The CDR3 extends over 16 amino acids. CDR3 region: CASSLFGQGLQETQYF. The CDR3 region has the DNA TGTGCCAGCAGTTTGTTCGGACAGGGGTTACAAGAGACCCAGTACTTC.

The chain employs TRBV5-6 and TRBJ2-7, with a possible D match to TRBD2 (5 bases). This CDR3 is built from 12 residues. V shed 2 bases and J shed 3 bases, with 6 bases lying between them. The V gene's germline CDR1 is SGHDT and CDR2 YYEEEE. The CDR3 region is CASSFAGYEQYF. The CDR3 DNA sequence: TGTGCCAGCAGCTTTGCGGGCTACGAGCAGTACTTC.

The V and J genes are TRBV12-5 and TRBJ1-1; tentatively, D is TRBD1 (5 bases). The CDR3 is 15 amino acids. Trimming took 7 bases from V and 0 from J, leaving 15 bases between them. Germline assignment: CDR1 LGHNT and CDR2 FRNRAP. The CDR3 sequence is CASDTRGRVNTEAFF. The CDR3 bases are TGTGCTAGTGATACTAGGGGCAGGGTGAACACTGAAGCTTTCTTT.

In this sample, this clone turned up a few times. The identical CDR3 is also encoded by other nucleotide sequences in the sample. The CDR3 loop reads CASSLTGTDTQYF. In DNA form, the CDR3 reads TGTGCCAGCAGCTTAACAGGGACAGATACGCAGTATTTT. The rearrangement uses TRBV11-3 and TRBJ2-3, with a weak D call TRBD1 (6 bases). From germline, CDR1 is SGHNT and CDR2 YENEEA. V was cut by 2 bases and J by 3 bases, with 6 bases left in between. CDR3 length: 13 residues.

About this clone itself: Other DNA sequences within the sample encode an identical CDR3. The gene calls are TRBV5-1 and TRBJ2-1; no clear D. The CDR3 totals 14 residues. V lost 0 bases and J 4 bases, leaving 8 bases between the germline ends. The germline V gene has CDR1 SGHRS and CDR2 YFSETQ. The DNA of the CDR3 is TGCGCCAGCAGCTTGGTGGGTGCATACAATGAGCAGTTCTTC. The encoded protein is CASSLVGAYNEQFF.

The chain employs TRBV19 and TRBJ1-1; 9 nucleotides agree with TRBD1. The CDR3 contains 15 residues. Germline V gives CDR1 LNHDA, CDR2 SQIVND (reference sequence). The V gene end was trimmed by 6 bases and the J gene end by 4 bases; junction bases not matched to a gene: 9. The CDR3 loop is CASSEQGAPGTEAFF. The CDR3 coding sequence is TGTGCCAGTAGCGAACAGGGGGCGCCGGGCACTGAAGCTTTCTTT.

This chain links TRBV11-2 with TRBJ1-3; no definite D call. This CDR3 comprises 13 residues. Trimming shortened V by 7 bases and J by 4 bases, and 11 bases separated the two germline ends. The germline V gene has CDR1 SGHAT and CDR2 FQNNGV. CDR3 sequence: CASTMGGGNTIYF. CDR3 bases: TGTGCCAGCACCATGGGAGGGGGAAACACCATATATTTT.

The CDR3 DNA reads TGTGCCAGTAGTGGACAGCCCAACAATGAGCAGTTCTTC. It translates to CASSGQPNNEQFF. The V call is TRBV19, the J call TRBJ2-1, with D maybe TRBD1 (6 bases). Germline CDR1 is LNHDA and CDR2 is SQIVND (reference sequence). V was trimmed by 5 bases and J by 5 bases, leaving 10 bases between them. The CDR3 extends over 13 amino acids.

The chain carries TRBV4-1 and TRBJ1-1, with 9 bases identical to TRBD1. The CDR3 is 15 amino acids. Germline V gene data show CDR1 as MGHRA and CDR2 as YSYEKL. The V and J ends lost 0 bases and 5 bases, in that order; junction bases with no gene match: 4. The CDR3 nucleotides read TGCGCCAGCAGCCAAGATAACAGGGGGCGGACTGAAGCTTTCTTT. Protein sequence: CASSQDNRGRTEAFF.

This sequence joins TRBV6-5 and TRBJ1-5; D unclear. The CDR3 loop spans 14 amino acids. V lost 4 bases to trimming and J lost 4 bases, with 11 bases between them. Germline V gene sequence: CDR1 MNHEY, CDR2 SVGAGI. The CDR3 is CASSSHYGNQPQHF. The CDR3 nucleotides read TGTGCCAGCAGTTCCCACTACGGAAATCAGCCCCAGCATTTT.

The chain has TRBV5-6 and TRBJ1-2, with 9 bases that match TRBD1. The germline V gene encodes CDR1 SGHDT and CDR2 YYEEEE. This CDR3 is 15 amino acids long. The trim removed 4 bases at V and 4 bases at J, leaving 8 bases unmatched. CDR3 sequence: CASSLPGQGIYGYTF. CDR3 DNA sequence: TGTGCCAGCAGCCTCCCGGGACAGGGTATCTATGGCTACACCTTC.

The rearrangement links TRBV10-3 to TRBJ1-2; D is uncertain. V was pared by 6 bases and J by 2 bases, with 4 bases between. This CDR3 contains 11 residues. From germline, CDR1 is ENHRY and CDR2 SYGVKD. CDR3 bases: TGTGCCATCAGGGACAACTATGGCTACACCTTC. This codes for CAIRDNYGYTF.

In its sample, this clone was seen once. The chain couples TRBV5-1 to TRBJ2-7; D is undetermined. The V end was cut by 0 bases, the J end by 2 bases, with 9 bases between. This CDR3 spans 14 amino acids. From germline, CDR1 is SGHRS and CDR2 YFSETQ. The CDR3 DNA is TGCGCCAGCAGCTTGGCCGGGTCCGCCTACGAGCAGTACTTC. Its translation: CASSLAGSAYEQYF.

As to this clone: Different DNA sequences within this sample yield the same CDR3. The chain is built from TRBV5-6 and TRBJ1-1; no reliable D call. Trimming removed 4 bases at V and 1 base at J, with 11 bases between. The CDR3 has 14 amino acids. Germline V CDR1 and CDR2: SGHDT, YYEEEE. In DNA, the CDR3 is TGTGCCAGCAGCCCCGACTCGGGGAACACTGAAGCTTTCTTT. Protein: CASSPDSGNTEAFF.

This sequence joins TRBV5-1 and TRBJ2-6; possible D gene TRBD2, 6 bases. This CDR3 comprises 15 residues. V was cut by 4 bases and J by 2 bases, with 10 bases left in between. Germline V CDR1 and CDR2: SGHRS, YFSETQ. CDR3 in amino acids: CASSPTSTGANVLTF. The CDR3 coding sequence is TGCGCCAGCAGCCCTACTAGCACTGGGGCCAACGTCCTGACTTTC.

The chain is built from TRBV6-1 and TRBJ2-1, with 8 bases aligning to TRBD2. Germline V lookup: CDR1 MNHNS, CDR2 SASEGT. The CDR3 runs to 15 residues. Losses at the gene ends were 2 bases for V and 9 bases for J; bases not matched to a gene: 9. CDR3 in amino acids: CASSENGLANGEQFF. The CDR3 DNA is TGTGCCAGCAGTGAAAACGGACTAGCCAACGGTGAGCAGTTCTTC.